This TCR beta chain was retrieved from a study of blood T cell repertoires in COVID-19. Overall study: Collection of acute and convalescent COVID-19 samples took place in the United States, Italy and Spain. Nucleic acid was either cDNA or gDNA, and it came from T cells, B-cell-depleted T cells, or PBMCs.

Trimming removed 4 bases at V and 3 bases at J, with 16 bases between. The CDR3 runs to 15 residues. The germline V gene has CDR1 LGHDT and CDR2 YNNKEL (reference sequence). In the original workflow: Amplification of reference gene primers was used by the study to estimate nucleated cell counts. Using immunoSEQ multiplex PCR, the repertoire was profiled, and TCRdb retains in-frame clones only, with some absent. V and J calls and clone size follow that table, whereas D and trimming were derived from the DNA. Counted here are some 130,000 clones, approximately 90% occurring once; the ten biggest clones make up around 2.9%.

Input material: peripheral blood. This chain joins TRBV3-1 (or the pseudogene TRBV3-2) and TRBJ2-7, with D tentatively TRBD1 (5 bases). This TCR derives from a man aged 55 to 69 with active or convalescent COVID-19. CDR3 sequence: CASSPSYDSNYEQYF. The CDR3 DNA is TGTGCCAGCAGCCCATCGTACGACAGTAACTACGAGCAGTACTTC.